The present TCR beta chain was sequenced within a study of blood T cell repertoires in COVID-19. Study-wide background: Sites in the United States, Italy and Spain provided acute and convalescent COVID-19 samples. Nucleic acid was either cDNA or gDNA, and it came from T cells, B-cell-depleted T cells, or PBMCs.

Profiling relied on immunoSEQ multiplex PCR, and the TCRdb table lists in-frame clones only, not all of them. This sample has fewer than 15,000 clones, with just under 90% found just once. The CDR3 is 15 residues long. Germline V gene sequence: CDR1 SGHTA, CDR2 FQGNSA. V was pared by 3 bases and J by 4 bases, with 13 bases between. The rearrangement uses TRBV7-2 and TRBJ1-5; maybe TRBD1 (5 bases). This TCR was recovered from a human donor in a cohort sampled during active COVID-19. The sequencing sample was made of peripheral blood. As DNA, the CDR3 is TGTGCCAGCAGCTTTGTCGGGGGATCGAATCAGCCCCAGCATTTT. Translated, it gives CASSFVGGSNQPQHF.